This T cell receptor (beta chain) was recorded in a study of monozygotic twins with inflammatory bowel disease. Study observations and caveats: Other individuals had fewer clonotypes in common with IBD patients than with healthy twins, especially with disease activity.

This CDR3 has 14 amino acids. A 6-nucleotide sample barcode was carried by the UMIs, which template switching added. From its re-call of the 5' RACE reads, TCRdb lists each CDR3 protein once, without DNA. Recorded for this sample: over 100,000 distinct CDR3 sequences. Notes on this clonotype: Its antigen is still unknown.

Sequenced material: blood. The clonotype comes from a human donor with ulcerative colitis or Crohn's disease, or a healthy co-twin of an affected twin (not recorded which). The chain has TRBV12-3 or TRBV12-4 and TRBJ2-5; TCRdb's D call of TRBD1 is untestable without DNA. The CDR3 is CASSLGSGEETQYF.